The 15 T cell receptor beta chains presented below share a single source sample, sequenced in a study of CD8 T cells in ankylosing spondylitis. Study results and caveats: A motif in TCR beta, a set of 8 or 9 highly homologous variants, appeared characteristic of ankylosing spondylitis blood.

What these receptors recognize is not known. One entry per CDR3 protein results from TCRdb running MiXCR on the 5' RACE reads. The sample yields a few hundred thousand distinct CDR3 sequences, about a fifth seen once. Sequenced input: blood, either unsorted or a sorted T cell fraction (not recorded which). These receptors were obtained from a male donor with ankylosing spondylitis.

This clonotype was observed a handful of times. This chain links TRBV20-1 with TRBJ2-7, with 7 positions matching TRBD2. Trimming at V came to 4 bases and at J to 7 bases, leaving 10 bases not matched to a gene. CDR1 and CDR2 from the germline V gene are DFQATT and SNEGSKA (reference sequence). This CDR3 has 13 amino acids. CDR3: CSATRDYSQEQYF. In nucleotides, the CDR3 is TGCAGTGCTACCAGGGACTACAGTCAAGAGCAGTACTTC.

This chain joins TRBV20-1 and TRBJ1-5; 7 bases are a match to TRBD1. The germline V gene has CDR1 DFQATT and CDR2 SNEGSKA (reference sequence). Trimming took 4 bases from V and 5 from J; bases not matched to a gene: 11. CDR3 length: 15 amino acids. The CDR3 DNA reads TGCAGTGCTACGTCCGGGACAGCAACTTATCAGCCCCAGCATTTT. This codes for CSATSGTATYQPQHF.

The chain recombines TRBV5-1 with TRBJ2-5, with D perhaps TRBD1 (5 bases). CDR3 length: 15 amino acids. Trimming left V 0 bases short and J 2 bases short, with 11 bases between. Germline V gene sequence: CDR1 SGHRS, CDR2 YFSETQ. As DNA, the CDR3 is TGCGCCAGCAGCTTGGGCCCCACAGGACAAGAGACCCAGTACTTC. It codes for CASSLGPTGQETQYF.

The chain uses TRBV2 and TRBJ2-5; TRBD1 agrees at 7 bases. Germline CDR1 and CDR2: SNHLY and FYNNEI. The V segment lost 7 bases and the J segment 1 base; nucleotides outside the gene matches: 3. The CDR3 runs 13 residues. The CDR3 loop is CASITGVQETQYF. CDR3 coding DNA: TGTGCCAGCATAACAGGGGTCCAAGAGACCCAGTACTTC.

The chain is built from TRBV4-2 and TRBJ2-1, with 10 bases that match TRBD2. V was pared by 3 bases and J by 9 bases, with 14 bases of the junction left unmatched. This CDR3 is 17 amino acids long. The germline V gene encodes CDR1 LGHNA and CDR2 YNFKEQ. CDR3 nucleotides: TGTGCCAGCAGCCAGGAACTGGGGACTAGCGAACCTTGTGAGCAGTTCTTC. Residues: CASSQELGTSEPCEQFF.

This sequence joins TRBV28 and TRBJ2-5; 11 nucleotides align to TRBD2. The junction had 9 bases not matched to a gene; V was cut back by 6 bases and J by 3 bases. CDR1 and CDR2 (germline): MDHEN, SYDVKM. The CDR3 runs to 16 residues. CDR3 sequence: CASRDSIAGGKETQYF. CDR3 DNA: TGTGCCAGCAGGGATTCTATAGCGGGAGGGAAAGAGACCCAGTACTTC. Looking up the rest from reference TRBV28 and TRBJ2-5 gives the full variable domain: DVKVTQSSRYLVKRTGEKVFLECVQDMDHENMFWYRQDPGLGLRLIYFSYDVKMKEKGDIPEGYSVSREKKERFSLILESASTNQTSMYLCASRDSIAGGKETQYFGPGTRLLVL.

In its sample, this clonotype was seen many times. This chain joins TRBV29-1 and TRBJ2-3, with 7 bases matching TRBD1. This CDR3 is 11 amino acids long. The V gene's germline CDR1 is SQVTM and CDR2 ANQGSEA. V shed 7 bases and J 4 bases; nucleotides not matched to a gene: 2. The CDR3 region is CSGGQADTQYF. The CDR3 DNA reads TGCAGCGGTGGACAGGCAGATACGCAGTATTTT.

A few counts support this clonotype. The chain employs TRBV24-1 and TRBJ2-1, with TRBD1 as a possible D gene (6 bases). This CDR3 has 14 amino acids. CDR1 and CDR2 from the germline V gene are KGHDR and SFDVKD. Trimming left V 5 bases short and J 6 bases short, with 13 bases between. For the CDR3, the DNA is TGTGCCACCAGTGGACAGGAAGGTACCAATGAGCAGTTCTTC. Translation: CATSGQEGTNEQFF.

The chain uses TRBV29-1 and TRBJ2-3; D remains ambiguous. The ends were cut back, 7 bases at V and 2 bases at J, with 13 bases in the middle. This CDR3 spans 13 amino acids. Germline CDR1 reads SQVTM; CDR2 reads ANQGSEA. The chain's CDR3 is CSAEAIDTDTQYF. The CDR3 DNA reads TGCAGCGCCGAGGCAATCGACACAGATACGCAGTATTTT.

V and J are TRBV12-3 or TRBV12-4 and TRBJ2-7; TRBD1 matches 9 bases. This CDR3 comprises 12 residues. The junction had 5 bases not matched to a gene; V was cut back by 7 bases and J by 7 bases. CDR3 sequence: CASKGQGQEQYF. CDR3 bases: TGTGCCAGCAAGGGACAGGGTCAAGAGCAGTACTTC.

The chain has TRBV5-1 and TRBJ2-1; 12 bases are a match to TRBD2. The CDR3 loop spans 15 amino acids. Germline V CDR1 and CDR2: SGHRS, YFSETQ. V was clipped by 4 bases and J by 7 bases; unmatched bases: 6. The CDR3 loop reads CASSETSGSWNEQFF. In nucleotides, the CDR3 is TGCGCCAGCAGCGAGACTAGCGGGAGCTGGAATGAGCAGTTCTTC.

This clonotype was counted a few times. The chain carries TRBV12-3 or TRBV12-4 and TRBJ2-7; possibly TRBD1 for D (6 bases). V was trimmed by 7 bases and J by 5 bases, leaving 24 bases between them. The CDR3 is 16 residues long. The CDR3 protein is CASTRYGPRGLNEQYF. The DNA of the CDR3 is TGTGCCAGCACGAGATACGGTCCCAGGGGATTAAACGAGCAGTACTTC.

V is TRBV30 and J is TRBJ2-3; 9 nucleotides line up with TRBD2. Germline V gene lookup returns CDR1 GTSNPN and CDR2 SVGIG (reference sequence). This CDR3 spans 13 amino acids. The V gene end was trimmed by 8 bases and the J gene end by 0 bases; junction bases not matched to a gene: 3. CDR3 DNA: TGTGCCGCGACTAGCGGTAGCACAGATACGCAGTATTTT. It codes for CAATSGSTDTQYF.

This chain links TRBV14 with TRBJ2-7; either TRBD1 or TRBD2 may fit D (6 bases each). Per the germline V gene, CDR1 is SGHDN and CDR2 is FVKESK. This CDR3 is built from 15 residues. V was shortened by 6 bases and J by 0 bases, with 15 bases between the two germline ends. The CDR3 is CASSPLGGDSYEQYF. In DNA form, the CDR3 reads TGTGCCAGCAGTCCCCTCGGGGGCGACTCCTACGAGCAGTACTTC.

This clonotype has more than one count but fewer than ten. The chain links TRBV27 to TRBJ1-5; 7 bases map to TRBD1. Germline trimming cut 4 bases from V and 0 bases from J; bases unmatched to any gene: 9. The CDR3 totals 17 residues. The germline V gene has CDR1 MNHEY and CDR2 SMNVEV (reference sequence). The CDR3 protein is CASSSPPRGDSNQPQHF. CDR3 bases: TGTGCCAGCAGTTCACCTCCCAGGGGGGATAGCAATCAGCCCCAGCATTTT.